This T cell receptor (beta chain) comes out of a study of blood T cell repertoires in COVID-19. CDR3 size: 18 residues. Germline-derived CDR1 and CDR2 are SGHTS and YDEGEE. The V and J ends lost 0 bases and 1 base, in that order; junction bases with no gene match: 7. TCRdb's table, derived via immunoSEQ multiplex PCR, lists solely in-frame clones and lacks some. Of roughly 130,000 clones in the sample, roughly nine tenths were seen once. The sequence was collected from a man between 60 and 70 years old with COVID-19, enrolled during active disease. The chain uses TRBV5-8 and TRBJ1-5, with 10 bases fitting TRBD1. The sequencing sample was made of peripheral blood. The CDR3 sequence is CASSLVGQGRSSNQPQHF. In DNA form, the CDR3 reads TGTGCCAGCAGCTTGGTGGGACAGGGGAGGTCCAGCAATCAGCCCCAGCATTTT.